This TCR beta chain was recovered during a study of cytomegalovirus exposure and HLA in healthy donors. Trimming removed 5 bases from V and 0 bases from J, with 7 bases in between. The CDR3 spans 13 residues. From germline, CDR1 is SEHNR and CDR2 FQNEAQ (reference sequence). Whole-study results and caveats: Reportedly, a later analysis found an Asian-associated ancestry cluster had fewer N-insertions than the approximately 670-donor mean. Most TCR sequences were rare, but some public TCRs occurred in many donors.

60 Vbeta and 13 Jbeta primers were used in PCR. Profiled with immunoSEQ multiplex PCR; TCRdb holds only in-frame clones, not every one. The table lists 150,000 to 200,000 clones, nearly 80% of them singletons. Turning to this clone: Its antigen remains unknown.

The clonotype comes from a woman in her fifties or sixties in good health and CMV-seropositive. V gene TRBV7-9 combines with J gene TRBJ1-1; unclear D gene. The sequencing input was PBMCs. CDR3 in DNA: TGTGCCAGCAGCCATGACTTGAACACTGAAGCTTTCTTT. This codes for CASSHDLNTEAFF. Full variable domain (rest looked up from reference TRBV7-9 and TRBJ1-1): DTGVSQNPRHKITKRGQNVTFRCDPISEHNRLYWYRQTLGQGPEFLTYFQNEAQLEKSRLLSDRFSAERPKGSFSTLEIQRTEQGDSAMYLCASSHDLNTEAFFGQGTRLTVV.